This entry is about one TCR beta chain. Its target is not known. Germline assignment: CDR1 WNHNN and CDR2 SYGVQD (reference sequence). The CDR3 has 15 residues. V was cut by 11 bases and J by 4 bases, with 23 bases left in between. This sample is drawn from a study of OX40 agonist ivuxolimab in advanced cancers. The wider study: Ivuxolimab was administered intravenously to patients at 0.01 to 10 mg/kg every 2 weeks.

The data were produced by immunoSEQ multiplex PCR, yet TCRdb's version contains in-frame clones alone and is incomplete. Of approximately 18,000 clones listed, 73% are singletons. Study observations and caveats: Undetermined was the antigen specificity of the expanded peripheral T cells.

V usage is TRBV10-1 and J usage is TRBJ1-2; TRBD1 is a possible D gene (5 bases). Sample: CD4+ or CD8+ T cells sorted from blood, taken in a trial of the OX40 agonist ivuxolimab. The sequence was collected from an adult with an advanced solid tumor such as melanoma, head and neck, liver or kidney cancer. The DNA for the CDR3 is TGCGCCGCCGTGGGGCTAGCAGGCCTCCTCTATGGCTACACCTTC. Translated: CAAVGLAGLLYGYTF.